This T cell receptor (beta chain) was sequenced during a study of cytomegalovirus exposure and HLA in healthy donors. Study-wide findings and caveats: According to the study, 180 or so TCR beta chains were cytomegalovirus-associated.

Note on this clone: Its antigen is not known.

V was clipped by 5 bases and J by 2 bases, with 13 bases between them. The germline CDR1 and CDR2 sequences are PRHDT and FYEKMQ (reference sequence). The CDR3 extends over 15 amino acids. Using immunoSEQ multiplex PCR, the repertoire was profiled, and TCRdb retains in-frame clones only, with some absent. This sample yields about 330,000 clones, of which roughly 90% are seen a single time; under 0.85% belongs to the top ten. The sequenced sample was PBMCs. The chain is built from TRBV13 and TRBJ2-4; unclear D gene. The TCR was taken from a woman aged 18-29 years in good health and CMV-seronegative. The CDR3 is CASSPPFQSKNIQYF. The DNA for the CDR3 is TGTGCCAGCAGCCCACCTTTTCAGTCCAAAAACATTCAGTACTTC.